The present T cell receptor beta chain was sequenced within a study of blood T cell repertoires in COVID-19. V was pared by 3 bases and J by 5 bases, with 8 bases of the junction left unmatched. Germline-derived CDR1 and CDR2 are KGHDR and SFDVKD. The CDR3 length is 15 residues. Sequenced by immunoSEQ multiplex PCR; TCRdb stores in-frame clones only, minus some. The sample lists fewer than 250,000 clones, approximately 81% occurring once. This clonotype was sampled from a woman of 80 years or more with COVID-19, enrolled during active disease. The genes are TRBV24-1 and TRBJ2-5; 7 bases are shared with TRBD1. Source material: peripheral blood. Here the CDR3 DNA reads TGTGCCACCAGTGATCCCCGGGACAGTGGGGAGACCCAGTACTTC. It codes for CATSDPRDSGETQYF.